What follows is one T cell receptor (beta chain) and its context. Read data end 3 residues before the CDR3 end; the end is taken from the germline J gene. These data come from a study of T cells in women clearing cervical HPV infection. On the study more broadly: Case blood drawn at lesion detection; control blood after infection cleared.

Clones were sequenced by immunoSEQ multiplex PCR, and TCRdb holds only the in-frame ones, with some missing. Its clone listing holds approximately 21,000 clones. V lost 4 bases to trimming and J lost 9 bases; unmatched junction nucleotides: 7. Germline V gene lookup returns CDR1 MNHEY and CDR2 SVGEGT. The CDR3 runs to 15 residues. This sequence was found in a woman aged 18-70 years with a cervical HPV16 infection that either progressed to CIN3+ or cleared (not recorded which). The chain combines TRBV6-2 or TRBV6-3 with TRBJ1-6; 9 nucleotides align to TRBD1. The sample was blood buffy coat. CDR3 sequence reads: CASSSPGTGTSPLHF. CDR3 bases read: TGTGCCAGCAGTTCACCAGGGACAGGGACTTCACCC.